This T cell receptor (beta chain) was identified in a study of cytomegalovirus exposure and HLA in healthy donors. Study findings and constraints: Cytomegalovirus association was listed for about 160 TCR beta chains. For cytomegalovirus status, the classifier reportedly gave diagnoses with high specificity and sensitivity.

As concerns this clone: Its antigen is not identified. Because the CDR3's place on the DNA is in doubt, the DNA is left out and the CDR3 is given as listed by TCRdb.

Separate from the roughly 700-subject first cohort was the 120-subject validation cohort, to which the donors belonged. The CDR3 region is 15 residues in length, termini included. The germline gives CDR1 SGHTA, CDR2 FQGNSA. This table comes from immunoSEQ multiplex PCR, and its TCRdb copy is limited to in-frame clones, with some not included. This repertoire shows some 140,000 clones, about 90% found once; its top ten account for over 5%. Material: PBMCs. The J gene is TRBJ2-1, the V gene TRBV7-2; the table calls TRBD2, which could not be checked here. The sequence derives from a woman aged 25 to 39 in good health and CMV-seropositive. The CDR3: CASSLAVASGTRWFF.